This TCR beta chain was identified in a study of immune heterogeneity within non-small cell lung tumors. The authors amplified TCR beta CDR3 by multiplex PCR with 32 V and 13 J primers. A single record per CDR3 protein comes from TCRdb applying MiXCR to the multiplex PCR reads. Among 2,800 or so distinct CDR3 sequences listed, 45% were seen once. Template material comprised bulk tumor genomic DNA at 600 ng per sample. Several biopsies were spaced far apart within each primary tumor and obtained as surgery took place. Before undergoing curative surgery, patients had newly diagnosed non-small cell lung cancer that was untreated. In the case of this clonotype: The antigen is not known.

Germline lookup yields CDR1 SGHRS and CDR2 YFSETQ. The CDR3 runs 15 residues. V shed 4 bases, J shed 6 bases, and the junction held 9 bases outside the gene matches. Study-wide points: Local T-cell repertoire clonality was correlated with local tumor mutational burden, and the correlation was positive. It was moderate in strength but statistically significant (R approximately 0.34). Some T-cell receptor beta clonotypes occurred at high frequency. These high-frequency clonotypes were largely distinct between individual patients.

Sequenced: lung tumor tissue. The chain couples TRBV5-1 to TRBJ2-1; TRBD1 matches 8 bases. This receptor was taken from a woman aged 60-75 years with non-small cell lung cancer. The CDR3 bases are TGCGCCAGCAGCCTCGGACAGGGATTCTTCAATGAGCAGTTCTTC. This encodes CASSLGQGFFNEQFF.